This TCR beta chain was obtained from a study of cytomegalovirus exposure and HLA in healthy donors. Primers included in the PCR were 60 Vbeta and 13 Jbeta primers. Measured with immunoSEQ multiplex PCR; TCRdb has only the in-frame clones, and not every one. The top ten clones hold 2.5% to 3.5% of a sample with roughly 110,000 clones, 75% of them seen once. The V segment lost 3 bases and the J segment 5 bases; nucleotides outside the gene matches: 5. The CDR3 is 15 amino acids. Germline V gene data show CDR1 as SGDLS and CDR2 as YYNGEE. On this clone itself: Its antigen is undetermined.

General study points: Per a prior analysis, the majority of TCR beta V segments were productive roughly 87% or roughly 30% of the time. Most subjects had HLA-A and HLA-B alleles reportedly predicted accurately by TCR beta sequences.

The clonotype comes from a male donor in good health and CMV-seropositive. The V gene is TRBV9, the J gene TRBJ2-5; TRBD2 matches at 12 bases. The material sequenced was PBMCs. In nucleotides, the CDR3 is TGTGCCAGCAGCGCTCTAGCGGGGGGGGTTGAGACCCAGTACTTC. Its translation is CASSALAGGVETQYF.